This T cell receptor (beta chain) was captured in a study of siplizumab effects on memory and regulatory T cells. Study-wide results and caveats: To unstimulated subsets, only a minor fraction of alloreactive clones could be mapped. Alloreactive sequences tracing back to unstimulated CD4+ memory cells were significantly reduced by siplizumab. Roughly 80-95% of dividing CD4+ or CD8+ clones were without an attributable naive or memory phenotype.

On this clone itself: Its antigen remains unknown.

Assays captured about 10^5 TCR templates per sample. Data came from immunoSEQ multiplex PCR; TCRdb stores just in-frame clones and leaves some out. The sample has roughly 100,000 clones; 90% to 95% are singletons. The CDR3 has 11 residues. The V gene lost 5 bases and the J gene lost 4 bases, with 5 bases spanning the gap. Germline lookup yields CDR1 SGHVS and CDR2 FNYEAQ. Input material: CD4+ T cells sorted from blood. This chain links TRBV7-6 with TRBJ2-5; D not resolved. This receptor was taken from a human donor in good health. CDR3 nucleotides: TGTGCCAGCAGCAGTGGAGAGACCCAGTACTTC. Its protein product is CASSSGETQYF. The full variable domain, its missing parts supplied by reference TRBV7-6 and TRBJ2-5, is GAGVSQSPRYKVTKRGQDVALRCDPISGHVSLYWYRQALGQGPEFLTYFNYEAQQDKSGLPNDRFSAERPEGSISTLTIQRTEQRDSAMYRCASSSGETQYFGPGTRLLVL.